Sequencing of this T cell receptor (beta chain) was carried out in a study of beta chain features in type 1 diabetes. Regarding this clone: Its antigen is still unknown.

TCRB transcripts that were expressed got sequenced, as all of the isolated RNA had been reverse transcribed. Profiling relied on immunoSEQ multiplex PCR, and the TCRdb table lists in-frame clones only, not all of them. The table includes about 170,000 clones, roughly 8% detected once. Study conclusions and caveats: Type 1 diabetes patients had TCRB CDR3s that were shorter (moderately but significantly so) in all four CD4+ subsets.

Based on CD45RO/CCR7/CD25/CD127/CD95/CD27, CD4+ regulatory, stem cell-like memory, naive and central memory cells were sorted. The CDR3 loop spans 12 amino acids. CDR1 is SGHRS and CDR2 is YFSETQ in the germline V gene. Trimming left V 5 bases short and J 4 bases short, with 7 bases between. The clonotype comes from a man between 18 and 29 years old with type 1 diabetes. V gene TRBV5-1 combines with J gene TRBJ2-1; D uncertain. Sequencing was carried out using central memory CD4+ T cells from blood. The CDR3 bases are TGCGCCAGCAGGTTCGGGTACAATGAGCAGTTCTTC. Its protein product is CASRFGYNEQFF.